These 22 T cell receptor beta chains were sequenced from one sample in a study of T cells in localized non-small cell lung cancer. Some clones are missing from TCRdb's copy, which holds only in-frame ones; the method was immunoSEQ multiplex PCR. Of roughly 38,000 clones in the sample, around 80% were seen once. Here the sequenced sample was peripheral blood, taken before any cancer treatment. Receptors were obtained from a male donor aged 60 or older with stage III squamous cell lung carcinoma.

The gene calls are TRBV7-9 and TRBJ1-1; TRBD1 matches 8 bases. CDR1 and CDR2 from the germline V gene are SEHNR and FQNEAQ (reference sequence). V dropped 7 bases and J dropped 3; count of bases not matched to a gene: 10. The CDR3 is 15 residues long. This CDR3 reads CASTIWTGQHTEAFF. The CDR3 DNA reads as TGTGCCAGCACCATCTGGACAGGGCAACACACTGAAGCTTTCTTT.

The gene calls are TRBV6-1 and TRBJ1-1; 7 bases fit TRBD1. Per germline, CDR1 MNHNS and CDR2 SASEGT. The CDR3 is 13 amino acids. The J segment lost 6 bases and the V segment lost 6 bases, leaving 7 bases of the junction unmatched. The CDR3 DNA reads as TGTGCCAGCAGCGACGGACAGGCAGCTGAAGCTTTCTTT. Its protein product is CASSDGQAAEAFF.

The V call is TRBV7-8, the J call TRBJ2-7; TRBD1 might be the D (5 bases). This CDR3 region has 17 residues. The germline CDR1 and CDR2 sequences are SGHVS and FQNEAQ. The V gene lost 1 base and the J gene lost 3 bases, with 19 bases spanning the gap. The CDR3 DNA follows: TGTGCCAGCAGCTTAGGGCAGGGCACGCTCATGATCTACGAGCAGTACTTC. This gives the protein CASSLGQGTLMIYEQYF. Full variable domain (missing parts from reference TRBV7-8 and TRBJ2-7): GAGVSQSPRYKVAKRGQDVALRCDPISGHVSLFWYQQALGQGPEFLTYFQNEAQLDKSGLPSDRFFAERPEGSVSTLKIQRTQQEDSAVYLCASSLGQGTLMIYEQYFGPGTRLTVT.

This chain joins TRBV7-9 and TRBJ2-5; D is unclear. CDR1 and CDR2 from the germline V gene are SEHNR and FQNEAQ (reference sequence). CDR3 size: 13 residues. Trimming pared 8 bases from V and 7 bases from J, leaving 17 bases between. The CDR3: CASVSVAIGTQYF. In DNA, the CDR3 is TGTGCCAGCGTCTCAGTAGCTATAGGGACCCAGTACTTC.

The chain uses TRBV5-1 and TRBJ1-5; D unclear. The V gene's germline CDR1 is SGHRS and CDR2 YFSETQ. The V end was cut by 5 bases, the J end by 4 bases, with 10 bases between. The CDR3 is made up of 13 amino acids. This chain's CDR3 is CASRENQNQPQHF. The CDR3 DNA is TGCGCCAGCAGAGAGAACCAAAATCAGCCCCAGCATTTT.

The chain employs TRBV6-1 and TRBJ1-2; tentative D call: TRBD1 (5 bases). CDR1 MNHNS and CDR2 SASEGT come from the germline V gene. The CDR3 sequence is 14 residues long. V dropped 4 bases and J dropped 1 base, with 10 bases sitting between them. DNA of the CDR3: TGTGCCAGCAGTGTAATGGGGGGTAACTATGGCTACACCTTC. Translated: CASSVMGGNYGYTF.

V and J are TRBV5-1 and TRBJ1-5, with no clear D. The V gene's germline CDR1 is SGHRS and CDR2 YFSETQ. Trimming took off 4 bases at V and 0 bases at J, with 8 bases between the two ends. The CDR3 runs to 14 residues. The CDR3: CASSPSHSNQPQHF. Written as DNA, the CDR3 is TGCGCCAGCAGCCCGAGCCATAGCAATCAGCCCCAGCATTTT.

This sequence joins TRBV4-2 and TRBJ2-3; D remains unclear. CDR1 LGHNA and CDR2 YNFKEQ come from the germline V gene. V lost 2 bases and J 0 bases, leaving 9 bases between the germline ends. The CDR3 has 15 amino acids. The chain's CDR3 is CASSQTALSTDTQYF. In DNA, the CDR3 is TGTGCCAGCAGCCAAACAGCGTTGAGCACAGATACGCAGTATTTT.

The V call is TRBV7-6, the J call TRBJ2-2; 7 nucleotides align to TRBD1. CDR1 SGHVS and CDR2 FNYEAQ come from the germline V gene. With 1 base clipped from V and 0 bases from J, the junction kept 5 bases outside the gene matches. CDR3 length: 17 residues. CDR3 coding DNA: TGTGCCAGCAGCTTAGAGGACAGGCGTGCGAACACCGGGGAGCTGTTTTTT. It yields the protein CASSLEDRRANTGELFF.

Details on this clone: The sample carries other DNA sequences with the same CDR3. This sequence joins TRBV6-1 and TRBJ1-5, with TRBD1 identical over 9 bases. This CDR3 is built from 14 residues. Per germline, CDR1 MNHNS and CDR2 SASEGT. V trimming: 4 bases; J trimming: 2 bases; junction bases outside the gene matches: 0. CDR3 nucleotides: TGTGCCAGCAGTGGGACAGGGGGCAATCAGCCCCAGCATTTT. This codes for CASSGTGGNQPQHF.

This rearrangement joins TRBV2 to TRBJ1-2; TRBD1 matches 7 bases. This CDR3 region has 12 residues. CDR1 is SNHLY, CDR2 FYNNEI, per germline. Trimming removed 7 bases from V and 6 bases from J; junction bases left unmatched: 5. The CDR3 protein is CASITTGHGYTF. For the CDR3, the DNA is TGTGCCAGCATTACGACAGGGCATGGCTACACCTTC.

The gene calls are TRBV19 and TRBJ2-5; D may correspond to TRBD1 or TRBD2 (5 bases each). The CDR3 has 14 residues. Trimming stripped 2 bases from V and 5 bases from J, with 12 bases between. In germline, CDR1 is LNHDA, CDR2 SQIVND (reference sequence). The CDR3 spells CASSIRGAEETQYF. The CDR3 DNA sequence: TGTGCCAGTAGTATACGGGGCGCAGAGGAGACCCAGTACTTC.

The CDR3 spells CASSKEYRLAGGPGETQYF. The DNA for the CDR3 is TGTGCCAGCAGCAAAGAATATAGGCTAGCGGGAGGCCCAGGAGAGACCCAGTACTTC. The rearrangement joins TRBV21-1 to TRBJ2-5; TRBD2, the D gene given by the table, was not confirmed from the DNA. TRBV21-1 is a listed pseudogene. This CDR3 has 19 amino acids.

CDR3: CASSRAAGGSQPQHF. The CDR3 DNA reads as TGTGCCAGTAGTCGGGCGGCGGGGGGCAGTCAGCCCCAGCATTTT. J is TRBJ1-5 and V is TRBV19; a possible D gene is TRBD1 (6 bases). The CDR3 sequence is 15 residues long. V lost 5 bases, J lost 6 bases, and 17 bases lay in between. Germline lookup yields CDR1 LNHDA and CDR2 SQIVND (reference sequence).

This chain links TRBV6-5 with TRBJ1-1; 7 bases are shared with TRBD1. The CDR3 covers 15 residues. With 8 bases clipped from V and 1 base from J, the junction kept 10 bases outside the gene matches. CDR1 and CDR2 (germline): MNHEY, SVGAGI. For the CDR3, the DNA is TGTGCCAGCCGTGGTCAGGGGGTGGGGAACACTGAAGCTTTCTTT. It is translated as CASRGQGVGNTEAFF.

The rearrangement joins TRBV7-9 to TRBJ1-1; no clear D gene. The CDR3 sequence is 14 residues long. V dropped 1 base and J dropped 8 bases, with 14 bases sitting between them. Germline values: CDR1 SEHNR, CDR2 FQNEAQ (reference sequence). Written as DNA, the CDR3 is TGTGCCAGCAGCTTAGTGGGCGGTGAGGGAGAAGCTTTCTTT. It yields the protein CASSLVGGEGEAFF.

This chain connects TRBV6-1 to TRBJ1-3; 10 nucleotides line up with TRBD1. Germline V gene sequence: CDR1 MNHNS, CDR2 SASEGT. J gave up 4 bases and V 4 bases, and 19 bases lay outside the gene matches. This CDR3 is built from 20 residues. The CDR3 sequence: CASSVFRTGTGETGGNTIYF. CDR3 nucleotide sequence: TGTGCCAGCAGTGTGTTCCGTACCGGGACAGGGGAAACAGGCGGAAACACCATATATTTT.

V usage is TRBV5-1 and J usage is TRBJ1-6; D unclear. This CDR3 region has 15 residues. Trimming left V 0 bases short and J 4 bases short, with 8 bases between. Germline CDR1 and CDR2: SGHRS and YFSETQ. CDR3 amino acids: CASSLAGPYNSPLHF. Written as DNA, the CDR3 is TGCGCCAGCAGCTTGGCCGGACCGTATAATTCACCCCTCCACTTT.

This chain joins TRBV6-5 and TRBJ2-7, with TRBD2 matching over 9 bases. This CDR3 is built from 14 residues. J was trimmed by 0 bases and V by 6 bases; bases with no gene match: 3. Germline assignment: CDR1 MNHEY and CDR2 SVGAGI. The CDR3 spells CASRLAGASYEQYF. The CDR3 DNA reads TGTGCCAGCAGGTTAGCGGGAGCCTCCTACGAGCAGTACTTC.

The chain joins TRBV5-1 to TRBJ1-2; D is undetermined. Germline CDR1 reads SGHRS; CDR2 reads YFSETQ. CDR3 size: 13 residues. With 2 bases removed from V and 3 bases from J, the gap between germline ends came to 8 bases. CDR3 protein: CASSFREDYGYTF. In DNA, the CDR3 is TGCGCCAGCAGCTTTAGGGAGGACTATGGCTACACCTTC.

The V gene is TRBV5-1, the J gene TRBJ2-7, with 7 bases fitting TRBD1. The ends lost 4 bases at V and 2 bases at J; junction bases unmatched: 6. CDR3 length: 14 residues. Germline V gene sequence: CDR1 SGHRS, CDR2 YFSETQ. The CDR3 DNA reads TGCGCCAGCAGCCCCCGACAGGGCCCCTACGAGCAGTACTTC. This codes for CASSPRQGPYEQYF.

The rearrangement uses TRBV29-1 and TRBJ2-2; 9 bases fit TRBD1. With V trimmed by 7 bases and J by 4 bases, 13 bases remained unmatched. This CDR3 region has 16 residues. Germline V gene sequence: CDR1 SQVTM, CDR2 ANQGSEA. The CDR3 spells CSGLGPGQGTTGELFF. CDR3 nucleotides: TGCAGCGGACTAGGACCGGGACAGGGAACCACCGGGGAGCTGTTTTTT.